This is a list of T cell receptor beta chains from one sample in a study of shared clonotypes between healthy human individuals. This table comes from immunoSEQ multiplex PCR, and its TCRdb copy is limited to in-frame clones, with some not included. The sample includes around 100,000 clones, about 67% of them seen just once. The sequenced sample consisted of memory CD8+ T cells sorted from blood. These receptors originate from a woman aged 25 to 45 in good health. The CDR3 runs from the conserved cysteine through the conserved F or W. The D gene is left open where the match is weak. Clone size appears in some rows only: once, few, many, or a class for an expanded clone.

>-|TRBJ1-1|TRBV28|-
TGTGCCAGCAGCCCCTTTTTAAATCCTGAAGCTTTCTTT
CASSPFLNPEAFF
>-|TRBJ2-5|TRBV4-1|TRBD1
TGCGCCAGCAGCCCCAGGGGGTTCCAAGAGACCCAGTACTTC
CASSPRGFQETQYF
>-|TRBJ2-1|TRBV5-1|TRBD2
TGCGCCAGCAGCGATAGACTAGCGGGAGTAAATGAGCAGTTCTTC
CASSDRLAGVNEQFF
>-|TRBJ2-5|TRBV14|TRBD2
TGTGCCAGCAGCCCGCTGACTAGCGGGAAGACCTGGGATCTCCAAGAGACCCAGTACTTC
CASSPLTSGKTWDLQETQYF
>few|TRBJ1-1|TRBV14|-
TGTGCCAGCAGTACCCACCAGGGATCGAATGCTTTCTTT
CASSTHQGSNAFF
>-|TRBJ1-2|TRBV28|-
TGTGCCAGCAGTTTCACCGGGACATCTCCTGGTGATGGCTACACCTTC
CASSFTGTSPGDGYTF
>-|TRBJ2-3|TRBV7-8|TRBD2
TGTGCCAGCAGCTCGCTAGCGGGTGAGGTAGATACGCAGTATTTT
CASSSLAGEVDTQYF
>-|TRBJ2-7|TRBV5-1|-
TGCGCCAGCAGCGTAGACAGACAAAATCCCTACGAGCAGTACTTC
CASSVDRQNPYEQYF
>-|TRBJ2-7|TRBV5-1|TRBD2
TGCGCCAGCCGCCCCAAGGGGTCGCTGTGGCGGGAGAACGACGAGCAGTACTTC
CASRPKGSLWRENDEQYF
>-|TRBJ1-1|TRBV7-9|TRBD1
TGTGCCAGCAGCACGAGGACAGGGGGCTACACTGAAGCTTTCTTT
CASSTRTGGYTEAFF
>few|TRBJ2-3|TRBV19|-
TGTGCCAGTAGTTTGGACACCCCGTCGGTCGGTCCAGATACGCAGTATTTT
CASSLDTPSVGPDTQYF
>-|TRBJ2-7|TRBV27|TRBD2
TGTGCCAGCAGTTTATCGGTAGCGGGCACTAACGAGCAGTACTTC
CASSLSVAGTNEQYF
>many|TRBJ1-1|TRBV7-9|-
TGTGCCAGCAGCCAGGGACCGGGGAACACTGAAGCTTTCTTT
CASSQGPGNTEAFF
>-|TRBJ2-1|TRBV5-1|-
TGCGCCAGCAGCGAACTGGGTCATGGGAATGAGCAGTTCTTC
CASSELGHGNEQFF
>-|TRBJ2-7|TRBV6-5|-
TGTGCCAGCAGTTTACTAGGCGGGTCCCCCTACGAGCAGTACTTC
CASSLLGGSPYEQYF
>once|TRBJ2-7|TRBV25-1|TRBD1
TGTGCCAGCAGTGAAACGGGACAGAGGTCCTACGAGCAGTACTTC
CASSETGQRSYEQYF